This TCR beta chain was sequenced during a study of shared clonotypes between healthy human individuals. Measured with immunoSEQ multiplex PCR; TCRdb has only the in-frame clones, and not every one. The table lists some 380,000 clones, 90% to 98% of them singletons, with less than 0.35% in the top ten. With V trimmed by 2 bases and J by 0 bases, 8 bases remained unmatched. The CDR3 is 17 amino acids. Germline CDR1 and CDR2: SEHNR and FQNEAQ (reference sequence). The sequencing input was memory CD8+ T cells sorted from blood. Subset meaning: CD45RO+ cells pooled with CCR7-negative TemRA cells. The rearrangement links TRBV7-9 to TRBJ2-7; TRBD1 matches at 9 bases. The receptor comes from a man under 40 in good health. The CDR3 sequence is CASSLFMWGQGSYEQYF. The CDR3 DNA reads TGTGCCAGCAGCTTATTTATGTGGGGACAGGGCTCCTACGAGCAGTACTTC.